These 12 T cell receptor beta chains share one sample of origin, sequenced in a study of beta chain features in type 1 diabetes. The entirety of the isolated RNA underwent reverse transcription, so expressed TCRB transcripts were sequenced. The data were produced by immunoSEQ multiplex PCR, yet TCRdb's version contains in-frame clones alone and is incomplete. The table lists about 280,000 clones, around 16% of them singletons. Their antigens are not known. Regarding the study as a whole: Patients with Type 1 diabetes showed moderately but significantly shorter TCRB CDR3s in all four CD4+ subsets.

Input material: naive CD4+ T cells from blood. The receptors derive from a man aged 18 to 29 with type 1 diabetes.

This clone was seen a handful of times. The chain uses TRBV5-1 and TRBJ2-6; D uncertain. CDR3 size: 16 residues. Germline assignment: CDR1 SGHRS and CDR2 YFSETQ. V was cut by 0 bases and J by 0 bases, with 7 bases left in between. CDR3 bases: TGCGCCAGCAGCTTGGGTCCAGGCTCTGGGGCCAACGTCCTGACTTTC. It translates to CASSLGPGSGANVLTF. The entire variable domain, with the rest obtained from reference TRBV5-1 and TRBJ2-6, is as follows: KAGVTQTPRYLIKTRGQQVTLSCSPISGHRSVSWYQQTPGQGLQFLFEYFSETQRNKGNFPGRFSGRQFSNSRSEMNVSTLELGDSALYLCASSLGPGSGANVLTFGAGSRLTVL.

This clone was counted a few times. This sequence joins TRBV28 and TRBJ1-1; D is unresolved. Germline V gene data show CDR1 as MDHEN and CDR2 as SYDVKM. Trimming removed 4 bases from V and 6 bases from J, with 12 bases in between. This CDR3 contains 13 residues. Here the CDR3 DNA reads TGTGCCAGCAGTTCCCGGGCCGGGGCTGAAGCTTTCTTT. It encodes CASSSRAGAEAFF.

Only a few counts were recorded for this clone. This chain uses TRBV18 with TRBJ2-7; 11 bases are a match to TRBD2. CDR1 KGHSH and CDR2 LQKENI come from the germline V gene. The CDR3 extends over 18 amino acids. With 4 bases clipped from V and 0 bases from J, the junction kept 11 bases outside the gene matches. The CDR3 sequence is CASSLSSGGSGSSYEQYF. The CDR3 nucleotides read TGTGCCAGCTCACTCTCTAGCGGGGGGTCGGGGAGCTCCTACGAGCAGTACTTC.

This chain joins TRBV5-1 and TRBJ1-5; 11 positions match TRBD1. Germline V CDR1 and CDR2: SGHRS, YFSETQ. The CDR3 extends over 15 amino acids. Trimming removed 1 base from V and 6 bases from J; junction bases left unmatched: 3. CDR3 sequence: CASSLRTGGFQPQHF. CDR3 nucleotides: TGCGCCAGCAGCTTGAGGACAGGGGGCTTTCAGCCCCAGCATTTT.

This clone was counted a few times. The CDR3 loop reads CASSQGTGGDYGYTF. In DNA, the CDR3 is TGCGCCAGCAGCCAAGGAACAGGGGGTGATTATGGCTACACCTTC. This chain links TRBV4-3 with TRBJ1-2; TRBD1 agrees at 8 bases. There are 15 residues in the CDR3. Germline loops: CDR1 LGHNA, CDR2 YSLEER. The V gene end was trimmed by 1 base and the J gene end by 5 bases; junction bases not matched to a gene: 6.

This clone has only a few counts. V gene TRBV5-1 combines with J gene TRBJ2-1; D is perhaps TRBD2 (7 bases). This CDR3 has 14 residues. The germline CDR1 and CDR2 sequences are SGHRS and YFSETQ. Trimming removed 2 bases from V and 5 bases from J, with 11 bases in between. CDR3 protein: CASSFIGGHNEQFF. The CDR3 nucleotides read TGCGCCAGCAGCTTTATCGGGGGGCACAATGAGCAGTTCTTC.

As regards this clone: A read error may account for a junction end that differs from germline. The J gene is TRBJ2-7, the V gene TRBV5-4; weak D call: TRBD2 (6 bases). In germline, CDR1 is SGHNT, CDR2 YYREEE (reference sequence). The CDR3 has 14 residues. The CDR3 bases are TGTGCCAGCAGCCCCGCGGCGGGGCCCTACGGGCAGTACTTC. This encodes CASSPAAGPYGQYF.

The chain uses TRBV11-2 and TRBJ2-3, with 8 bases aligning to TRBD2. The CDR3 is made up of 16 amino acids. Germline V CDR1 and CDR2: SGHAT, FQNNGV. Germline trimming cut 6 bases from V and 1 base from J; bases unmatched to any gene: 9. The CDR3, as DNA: TGTGCCAGCAGGACGGGGGGGTCCTGGGGCACAGATACGCAGTATTTT. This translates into CASRTGGSWGTDTQYF.

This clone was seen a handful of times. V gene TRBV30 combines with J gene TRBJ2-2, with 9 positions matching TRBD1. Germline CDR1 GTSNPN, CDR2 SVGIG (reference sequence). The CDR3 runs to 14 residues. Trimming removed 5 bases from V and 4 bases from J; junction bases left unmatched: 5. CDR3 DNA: TGTGCCTGGGGACAGGGGATTGCCACCGGGGAGCTGTTTTTT. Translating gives CAWGQGIATGELFF.

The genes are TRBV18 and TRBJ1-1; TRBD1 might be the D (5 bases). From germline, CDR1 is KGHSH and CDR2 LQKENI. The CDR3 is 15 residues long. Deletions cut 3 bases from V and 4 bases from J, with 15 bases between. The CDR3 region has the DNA TGTGCCAGCTCACCTTTGACAGCAGCTGGCACTGAAGCTTTCTTT. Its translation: CASSPLTAAGTEAFF. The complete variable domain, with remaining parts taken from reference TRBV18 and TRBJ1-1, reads NAGVMQNPRHLVRRRGQEARLRCSPMKGHSHVYWYRQLPEEGLKFMVYLQKENIIDESGMPKERFSAEFPKEGPSILRIQQVVRGDSAAYFCASSPLTAAGTEAFFGQGTRLTVV.

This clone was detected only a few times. The CDR3 nucleotides are TGTGCCAGCAGCTTGGTGGGGGCTCTGAAGACCCAGTACTTC. Its translation: CASSLVGALKTQYF. The chain employs TRBV5-6 and TRBJ2-5, with D possibly matching TRBD1 (6 bases). This CDR3 has 14 amino acids. The V end was cut by 0 bases, the J end by 6 bases, with 12 bases between. The germline gives CDR1 SGHDT, CDR2 YYEEEE.

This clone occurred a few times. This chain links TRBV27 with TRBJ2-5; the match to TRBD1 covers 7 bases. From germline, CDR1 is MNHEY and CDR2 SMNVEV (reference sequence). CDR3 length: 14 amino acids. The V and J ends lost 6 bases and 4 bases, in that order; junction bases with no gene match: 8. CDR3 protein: CASSSTGTVETQYF. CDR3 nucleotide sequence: TGTGCCAGCAGCTCCACAGGGACAGTAGAGACCCAGTACTTC.